This T cell receptor beta chain was obtained from a study of human T cells and chemical hapten exposure. Broader study findings: Alopecia in the donors means their immune response may deviate from healthy people's. Expanded TCRs were compared with controls, and the expanded TCRs formed significantly more large CDR3 similarity clusters.

Documented time point: patch test 2, 6 weeks after DPC sensitization. As to treatment: therapeutic diphenylcyclopropenone sensitization with weekly scalp DPC. The starting material, unfractionated whole blood, was used for total RNA extraction. The count of this clonotype is one. Its antigen is unknown. The library put unique molecular identifiers onto individual cDNA molecules. TCRdb recomputed calls from the RACE reads with MiXCR, one row per CDR3 protein. Here the sample spans about 84,000 distinct CDR3 sequences, about 10% being singletons. J gave up 4 bases and V 6 bases, and 6 bases lay outside the gene matches. The germline CDR1 and CDR2 sequences are SGHRS and YFSETQ. The CDR3 totals 14 residues.

Sample: whole blood, taken in connection with sensitization to the hapten diphenylcyclopropenone (DPC). The TCR originated in a woman in her forties or fifties with alopecia areata. Some clones in this sample may be carry-over from other donors' samples. The chain is built from TRBV5-1 and TRBJ2-1; 8 bases align to TRBD1. CDR3 residues: CASNGRGLYNEQFF. Here the CDR3 DNA reads TGCGCCAGCAACGGCAGGGGGCTTTACAATGAGCAGTTCTTC.